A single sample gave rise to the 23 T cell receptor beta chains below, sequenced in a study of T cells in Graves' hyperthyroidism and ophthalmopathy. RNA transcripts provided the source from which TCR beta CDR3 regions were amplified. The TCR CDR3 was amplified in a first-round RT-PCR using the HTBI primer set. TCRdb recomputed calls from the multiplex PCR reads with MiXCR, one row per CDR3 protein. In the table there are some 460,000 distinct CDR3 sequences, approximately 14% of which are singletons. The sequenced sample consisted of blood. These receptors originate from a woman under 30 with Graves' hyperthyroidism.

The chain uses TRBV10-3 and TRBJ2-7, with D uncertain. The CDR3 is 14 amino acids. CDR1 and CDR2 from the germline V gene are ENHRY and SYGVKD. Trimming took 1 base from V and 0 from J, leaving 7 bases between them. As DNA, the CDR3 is TGTGCCATCAGTGAGTTCTTCGACTCCTACGAGCAGTACTTC. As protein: CAISEFFDSYEQYF.

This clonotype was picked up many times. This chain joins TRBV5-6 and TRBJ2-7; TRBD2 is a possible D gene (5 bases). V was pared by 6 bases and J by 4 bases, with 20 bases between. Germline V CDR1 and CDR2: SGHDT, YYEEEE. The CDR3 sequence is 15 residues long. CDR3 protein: CASTPGPAVIYEQYF. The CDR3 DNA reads TGTGCCAGCACCCCAGGACCAGCGGTAATTTACGAGCAGTACTTC. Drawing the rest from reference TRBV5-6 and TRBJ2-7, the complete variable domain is DAGVTQSPTHLIKTRGQQVTLRCSPKSGHDTVSWYQQALGQGPQFIFQYYEEEERQRGNFPDRFSGHQFPNYSSELNVNALLLGDSALYLCASTPGPAVIYEQYFGPGTRLTVT.

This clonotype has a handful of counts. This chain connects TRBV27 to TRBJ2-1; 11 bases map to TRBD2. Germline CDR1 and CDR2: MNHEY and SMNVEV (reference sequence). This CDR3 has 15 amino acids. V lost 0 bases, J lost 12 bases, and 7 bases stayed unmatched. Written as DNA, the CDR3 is TGTGCCAGCAGTTTATCGACCGGTAGCGGGAGGGGGCAGTTCTTC. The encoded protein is CASSLSTGSGRGQFF.

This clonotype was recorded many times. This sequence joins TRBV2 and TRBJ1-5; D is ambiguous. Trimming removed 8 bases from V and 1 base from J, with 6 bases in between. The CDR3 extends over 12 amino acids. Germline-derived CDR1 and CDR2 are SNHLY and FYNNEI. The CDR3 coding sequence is TGTGCCAGCCGGGGAAGCAATCAGCCCCAGCATTTT. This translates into CASRGSNQPQHF.

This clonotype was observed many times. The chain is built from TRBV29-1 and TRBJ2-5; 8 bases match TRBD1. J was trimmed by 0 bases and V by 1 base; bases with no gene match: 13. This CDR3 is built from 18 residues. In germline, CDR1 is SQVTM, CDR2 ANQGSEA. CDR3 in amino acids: CSVEALPPTGVYQETQYF. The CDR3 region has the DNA TGCAGCGTTGAAGCTTTACCCCCGACAGGGGTGTACCAAGAGACCCAGTACTTC.

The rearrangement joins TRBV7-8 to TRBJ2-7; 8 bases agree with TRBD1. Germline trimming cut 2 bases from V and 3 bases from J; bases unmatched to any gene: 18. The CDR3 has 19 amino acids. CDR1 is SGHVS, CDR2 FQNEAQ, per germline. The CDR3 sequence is CASSLPPGQVSSGHYEQYF. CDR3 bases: TGTGCCAGCAGCTTACCCCCGGGACAGGTTTCGTCGGGTCACTACGAGCAGTACTTC.

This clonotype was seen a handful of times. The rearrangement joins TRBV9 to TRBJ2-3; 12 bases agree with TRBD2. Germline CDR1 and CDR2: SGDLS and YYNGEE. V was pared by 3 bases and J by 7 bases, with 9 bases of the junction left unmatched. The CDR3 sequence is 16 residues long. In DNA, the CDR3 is TGTGCCAGCAGCGGCCCGACTAGCGGGAGCACTCATACGCAGTATTTT. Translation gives CASSGPTSGSTHTQYF.

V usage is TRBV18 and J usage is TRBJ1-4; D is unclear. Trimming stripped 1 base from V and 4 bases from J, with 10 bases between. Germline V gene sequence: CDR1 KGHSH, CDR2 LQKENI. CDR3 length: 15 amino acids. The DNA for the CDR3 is TGTGCCAGCTCACCACAAAATAGGAATAATGAAAAACTGTTTTTT. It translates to CASSPQNRNNEKLFF.

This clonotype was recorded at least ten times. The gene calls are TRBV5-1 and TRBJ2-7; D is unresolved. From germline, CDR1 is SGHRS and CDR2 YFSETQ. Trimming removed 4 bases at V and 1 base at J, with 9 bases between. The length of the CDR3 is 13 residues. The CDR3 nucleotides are TGCGCCAGCAGCCGAGTCGGTTCCTACGAGCAGTACTTC. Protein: CASSRVGSYEQYF.

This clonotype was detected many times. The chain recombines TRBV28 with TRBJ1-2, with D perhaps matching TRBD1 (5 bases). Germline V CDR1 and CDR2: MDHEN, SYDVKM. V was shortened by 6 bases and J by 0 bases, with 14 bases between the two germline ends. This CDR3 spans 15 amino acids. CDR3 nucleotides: TGTGCCAGCAGCCTAACCCCGACAGCTAACTATGGCTACACCTTC. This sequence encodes CASSLTPTANYGYTF.

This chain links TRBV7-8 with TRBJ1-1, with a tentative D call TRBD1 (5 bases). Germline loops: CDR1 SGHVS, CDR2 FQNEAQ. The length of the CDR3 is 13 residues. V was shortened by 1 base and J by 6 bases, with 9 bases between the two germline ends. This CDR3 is CASSLGWDAEAFF. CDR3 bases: TGTGCCAGCAGCTTAGGATGGGACGCTGAAGCTTTCTTT.

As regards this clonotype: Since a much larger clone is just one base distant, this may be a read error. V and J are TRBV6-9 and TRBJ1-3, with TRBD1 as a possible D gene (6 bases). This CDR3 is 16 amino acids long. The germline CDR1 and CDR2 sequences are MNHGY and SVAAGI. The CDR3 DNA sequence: TGTGCCAGCGGTTACGGCCGGGGGGCGTCTGGAAACACCATATATTTT. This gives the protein CASGYGRGASGNTIYF.

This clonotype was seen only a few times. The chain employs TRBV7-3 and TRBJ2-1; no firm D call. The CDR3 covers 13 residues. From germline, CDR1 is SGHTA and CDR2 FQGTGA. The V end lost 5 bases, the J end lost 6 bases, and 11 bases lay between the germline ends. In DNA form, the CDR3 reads TGTGCCAGCAGCAGACCGGGCGGCAATGAGCAGTTCTTC. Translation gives CASSRPGGNEQFF.

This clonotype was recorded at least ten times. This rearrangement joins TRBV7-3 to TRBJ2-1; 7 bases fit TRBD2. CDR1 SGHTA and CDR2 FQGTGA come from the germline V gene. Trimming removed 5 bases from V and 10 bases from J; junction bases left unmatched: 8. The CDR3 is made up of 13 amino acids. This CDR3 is CASSGGGSLEQFF. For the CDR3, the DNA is TGTGCCAGCAGCGGGGGGGGTAGCCTGGAGCAGTTCTTC.

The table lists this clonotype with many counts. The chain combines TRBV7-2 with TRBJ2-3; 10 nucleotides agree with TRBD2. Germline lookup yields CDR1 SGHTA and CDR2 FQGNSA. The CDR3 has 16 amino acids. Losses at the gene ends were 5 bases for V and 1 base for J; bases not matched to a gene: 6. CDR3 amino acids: CASSPGSGRGTDTQYF. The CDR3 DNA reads TGTGCCAGCAGCCCAGGAAGCGGGAGGGGCACAGATACGCAGTATTTT.

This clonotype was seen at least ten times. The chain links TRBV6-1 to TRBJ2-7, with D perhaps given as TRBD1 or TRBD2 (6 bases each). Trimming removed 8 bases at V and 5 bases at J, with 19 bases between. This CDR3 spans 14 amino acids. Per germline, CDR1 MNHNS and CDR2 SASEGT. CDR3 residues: CASRRGVVGHEQYF. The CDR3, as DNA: TGTGCCAGCCGGAGGGGGGTCGTGGGCCACGAGCAGTACTTC.

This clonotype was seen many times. The CDR3 protein is CASSLGGYMNDEQFF. CDR3 sequence (DNA): TGTGCCAGCAGTTTGGGTGGCTATATGAATGATGAGCAGTTCTTC. V and J are TRBV12-3 or TRBV12-4 and TRBJ2-1; D remains unclear. CDR3 length equals 15 residues. Trimming removed 3 bases from V and 8 bases from J, with 17 bases in between.

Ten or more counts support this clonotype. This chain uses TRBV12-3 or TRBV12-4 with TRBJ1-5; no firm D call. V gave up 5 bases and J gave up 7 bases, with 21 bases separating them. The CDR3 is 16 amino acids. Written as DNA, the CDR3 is TGTGCCAGCAGTCCCTCGGGAGCCGGATTCGGACAGCCCCAGCATTTT. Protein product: CASSPSGAGFGQPQHF.

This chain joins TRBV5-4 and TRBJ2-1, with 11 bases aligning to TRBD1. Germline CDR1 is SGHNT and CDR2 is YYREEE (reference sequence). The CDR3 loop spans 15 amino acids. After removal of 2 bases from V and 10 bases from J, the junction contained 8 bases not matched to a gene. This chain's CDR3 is CASSFARTGGQEQFF. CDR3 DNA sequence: TGTGCCAGCAGCTTCGCCAGGACAGGGGGCCAGGAGCAGTTCTTC.

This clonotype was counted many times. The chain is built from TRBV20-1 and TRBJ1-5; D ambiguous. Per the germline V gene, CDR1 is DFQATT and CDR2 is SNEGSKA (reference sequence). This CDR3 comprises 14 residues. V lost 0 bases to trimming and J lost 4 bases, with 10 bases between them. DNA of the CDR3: TGCAGTGCTAGAGATGAGGACGGGAATCAGCCCCAGCATTTT. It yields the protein CSARDEDGNQPQHF.

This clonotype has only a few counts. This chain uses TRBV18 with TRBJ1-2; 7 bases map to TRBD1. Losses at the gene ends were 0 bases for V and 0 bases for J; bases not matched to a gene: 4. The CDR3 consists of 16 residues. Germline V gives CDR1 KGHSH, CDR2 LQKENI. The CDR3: CASSPPGQIANYGYTF. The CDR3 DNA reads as TGTGCCAGCTCACCACCGGGACAGATAGCTAACTATGGCTACACCTTC. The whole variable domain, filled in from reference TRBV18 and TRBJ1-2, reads NAGVMQNPRHLVRRRGQEARLRCSPMKGHSHVYWYRQLPEEGLKFMVYLQKENIIDESGMPKERFSAEFPKEGPSILRIQQVVRGDSAAYFCASSPPGQIANYGYTFGSGTRLTVV.

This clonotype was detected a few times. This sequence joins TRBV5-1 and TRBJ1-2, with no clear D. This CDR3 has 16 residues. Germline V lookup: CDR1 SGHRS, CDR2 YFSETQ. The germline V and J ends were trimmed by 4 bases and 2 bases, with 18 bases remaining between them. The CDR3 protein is CASSPGVGQSNYGYTF. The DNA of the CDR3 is TGCGCCAGCAGCCCGGGAGTCGGGCAGTCCAACTATGGCTACACCTTC.

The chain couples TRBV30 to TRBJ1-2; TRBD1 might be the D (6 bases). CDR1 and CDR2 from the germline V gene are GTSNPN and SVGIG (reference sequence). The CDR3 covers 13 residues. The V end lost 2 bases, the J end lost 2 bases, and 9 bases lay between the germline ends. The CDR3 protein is CAWSPDSNYGYTF. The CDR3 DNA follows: TGTGCCTGGAGTCCGGACAGCAACTATGGCTACACCTTC.